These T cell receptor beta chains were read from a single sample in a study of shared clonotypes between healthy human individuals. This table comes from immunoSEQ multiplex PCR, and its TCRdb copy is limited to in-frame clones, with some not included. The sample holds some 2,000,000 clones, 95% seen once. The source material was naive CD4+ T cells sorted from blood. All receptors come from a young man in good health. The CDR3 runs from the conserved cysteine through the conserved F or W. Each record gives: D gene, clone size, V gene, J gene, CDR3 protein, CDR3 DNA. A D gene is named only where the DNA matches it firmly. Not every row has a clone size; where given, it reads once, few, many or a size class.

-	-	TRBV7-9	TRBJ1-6	CASSLDRVGNSPLHF	TGTGCCAGCAGCTTAGACAGGGTTGGGAATTCACCCCTCCACTTT
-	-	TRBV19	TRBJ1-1	CASSIDIRGSSEAFF	TGTGCCAGTAGTATAGACATACGTGGGAGCTCTGAAGCTTTCTTT
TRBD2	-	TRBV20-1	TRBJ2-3	CSAERGTQYF	TGCAGTGCCGAGCGGGGTACGCAGTATTTT
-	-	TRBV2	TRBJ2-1	CASSEFGRENYNEQFF	TGTGCCAGCAGTGAATTCGGCAGGGAAAATTACAATGAGCAGTTCTTC
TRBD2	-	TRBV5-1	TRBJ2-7	CASSPGGTSGSYEQYF	TGCGCCAGCAGCCCGGGAGGGACTAGCGGATCCTACGAGCAGTACTTC
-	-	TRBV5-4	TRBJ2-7	CASSLEGDGYEQYF	TGTGCCAGCAGCTTAGAGGGGGATGGCTACGAGCAGTACTTC
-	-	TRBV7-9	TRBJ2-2	CASSRFILGAGELFF	TGTGCCAGCAGCCGGTTTATCCTCGGGGCCGGGGAGCTGTTTTTT
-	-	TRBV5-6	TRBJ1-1	CASSLGTQGWNTEAFF	TGTGCCAGCAGCTTGGGTACCCAAGGCTGGAACACTGAAGCTTTCTTT
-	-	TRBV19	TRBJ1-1	CASTLTGSYTEAFF	TGTGCCAGTACTTTAACAGGGAGTTACACTGAAGCTTTCTTT
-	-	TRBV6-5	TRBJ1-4	CASSQRGPNEKLFF	TGTGCCAGCAGCCAGAGGGGCCCTAATGAAAAACTGTTTTTT
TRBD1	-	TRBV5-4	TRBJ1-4	CASSLTADRGREKLFF	TGTGCCAGCAGCTTGACCGCGGACAGGGGCAGAGAAAAACTGTTTTTT
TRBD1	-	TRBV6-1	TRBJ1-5	CASSLGQGLNQPQHF	TGTGCCAGCAGTCTTGGACAGGGCCTGAATCAGCCCCAGCATTTT
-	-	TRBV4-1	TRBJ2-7	CASSPMGRVEQYF	TGCGCCAGCAGCCCCATGGGGCGAGTCGAGCAGTACTTC
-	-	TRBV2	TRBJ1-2	CASSGQDHGYTF	TGTGCCAGCAGTGGACAGGATCATGGCTACACCTTC
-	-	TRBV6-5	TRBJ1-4	CASRGRTNEKLFF	TGTGCCAGCAGGGGACGGACTAATGAAAAACTGTTTTTT
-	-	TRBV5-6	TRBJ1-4	CASSATGKLFF	TGTGCCAGCAGCGCCACGGGGAAACTGTTTTTT
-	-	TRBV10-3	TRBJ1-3	CAISDNGNTIYF	TGTGCCATCAGTGATAACGGAAACACCATATATTTT
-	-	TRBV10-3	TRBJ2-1	CAPGLDNEQFF	TGTGCCCCAGGACTCGACAATGAGCAGTTCTTC
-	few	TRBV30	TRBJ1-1	CAWSVLLEGTEAFF	TGTGCCTGGAGTGTACTACTGGAGGGCACTGAAGCTTTCTTT
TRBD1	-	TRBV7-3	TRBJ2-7	CASSLDHRGHYEQYF	TGTGCCAGCAGCCTAGACCACAGGGGCCATTACGAGCAGTACTTC
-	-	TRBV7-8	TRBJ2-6	CASSFSSGANVLTF	TGTGCCAGCAGCTTCTCCTCTGGGGCCAACGTCCTGACTTTC
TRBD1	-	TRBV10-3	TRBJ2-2	CAIKSGQGVGELFF	TGTGCCATCAAATCTGGACAGGGAGTCGGGGAGCTGTTTTTT
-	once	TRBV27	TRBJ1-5	CASSLGGSYDQPQHF	TGTGCCAGCAGTTTAGGCGGTTCTTATGATCAGCCCCAGCATTTT
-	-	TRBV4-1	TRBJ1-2	CASSHSGPNYGYTF	TGCGCCAGCAGCCATTCGGGTCCAAACTATGGCTACACCTTC
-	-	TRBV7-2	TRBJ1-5	CASTFGSGANQPQHF	TGTGCCAGCACCTTCGGGTCTGGGGCAAATCAGCCCCAGCATTTT
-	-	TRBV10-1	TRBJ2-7	CASSESGRAHEQYF	TGCGCCAGCAGTGAGTCGGGCAGGGCCCACGAGCAGTACTTC
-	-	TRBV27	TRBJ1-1	CASIDTMNTEAFF	TGTGCCAGCATCGACACAATGAACACTGAAGCTTTCTTT
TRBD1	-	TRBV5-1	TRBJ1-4	CASSLSRGRIDEKLFF	TGCGCCAGCAGCTTGTCCAGGGGGCGAATTGATGAAAAACTGTTTTTT
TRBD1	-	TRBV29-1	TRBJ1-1	CSVEASRRRDRGAFF	TGCAGCGTTGAAGCCTCCCGACGCCGGGACAGGGGAGCTTTCTTT
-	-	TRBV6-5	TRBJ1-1	CASSYDWVMNTEAFF	TGTGCCAGCAGTTACGATTGGGTAATGAACACTGAAGCTTTCTTT
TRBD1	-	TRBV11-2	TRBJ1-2	CASSYLQGNYGYTF	TGTGCCAGCAGCTACCTACAGGGGAACTATGGCTACACCTTC
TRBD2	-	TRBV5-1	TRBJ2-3	CASSDLTGGLRTDTQYF	TGCGCCAGCAGCGATCTTACGGGGGGGCTCCGCACAGATACGCAGTATTTT
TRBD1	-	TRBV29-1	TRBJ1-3	CSVEGDRGNTIYF	TGCAGCGTTGAGGGGGACAGGGGAAACACCATATATTTT
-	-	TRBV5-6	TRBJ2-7	CASSLLLDNYEQYF	TGTGCCAGCAGCTTGCTACTAGACAACTACGAGCAGTACTTC
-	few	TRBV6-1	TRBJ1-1	CATVTGTVEAFF	TGTGCCACCGTGACGGGCACGGTTGAAGCTTTCTTT
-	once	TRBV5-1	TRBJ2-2	CASSLASRRPNTGELFF	TGCGCCAGCAGCTTGGCCAGCAGGAGACCGAACACCGGGGAGCTGTTTTTT
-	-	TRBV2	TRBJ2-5	CASTFRAKQETQYF	TGTGCCAGCACGTTTCGGGCTAAGCAAGAGACCCAGTACTTC
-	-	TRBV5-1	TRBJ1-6	CASSGGHENNSPLHF	TGCGCCAGCAGCGGCGGACACGAGAATAATTCACCCCTCCACTTT
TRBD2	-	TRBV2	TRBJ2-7	CASSGWTSGSGEQYF	TGTGCCAGCAGTGGCTGGACTAGCGGGAGCGGCGAGCAGTACTTC
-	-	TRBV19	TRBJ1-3	CASSIADTTSGNTIYF	TGTGCCAGTAGTATAGCGGACACTACCTCTGGAAACACCATATATTTT
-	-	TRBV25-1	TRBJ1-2	CASSEQAGYGYTF	TGTGCCAGCAGTGAACAGGCTGGCTATGGCTACACCTTC
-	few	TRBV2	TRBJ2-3	CASQAGPDTQYF	TGTGCCAGCCAGGCGGGGCCAGATACGCAGTATTTT
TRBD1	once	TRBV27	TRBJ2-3	CASSPRNSPGQGGTDTQYF	TGTGCCAGCAGTCCGCGAAACAGCCCGGGACAGGGGGGAACAGATACGCAGTATTTT
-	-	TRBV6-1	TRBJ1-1	CASSEFLQNEAFF	TGTGCCAGCAGTGAATTTCTCCAAAATGAAGCTTTCTTT
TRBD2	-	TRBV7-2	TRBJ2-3	CASSSRRAGERQYF	TGTGCCAGCAGCTCGCGTAGGGCGGGAGAGAGGCAGTATTTT
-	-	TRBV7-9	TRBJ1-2	CASSQRQGSHGYTF	TGTGCCAGCTCCCAGAGGCAGGGCTCTCACGGCTACACCTTC